Shown below are 10 T cell receptor beta chains from a single sample sequenced in a study of T-cell reconstitution after alpha-beta-depleted transplantation in children. Unique molecular identifiers were used to barcode this TCRbeta library. TCRdb passed the PCR reads through MiXCR, listing each CDR3 protein once. Of about 460,000 distinct CDR3 sequences listed, around 13% are singletons. Specimen: PBMCs from the stem cell graft donor, collected from the stem cell graft. The receptors derive from a human donor who donated a stem cell graft to a child with combined immunodeficiency.

The V and J genes are TRBV18 and TRBJ2-1; D perhaps matches TRBD2 (6 bases). Germline-derived CDR1 and CDR2 are KGHSH and LQKENI. The CDR3 consists of 14 residues. V lost 2 bases to trimming and J lost 5 bases, with 10 bases between them. The CDR3 coding sequence is TGTGCCAGCTCACCAAGGGGACTGAACAATGAGCAGTTCTTC. This encodes CASSPRGLNNEQFF.

This chain uses TRBV11-2 with TRBJ2-3; D gene uncertain. Trimming removed 5 bases at V and 0 bases at J, with 12 bases between. The CDR3 totals 15 residues. Germline lookup yields CDR1 SGHAT and CDR2 FQNNGV. The CDR3 here is CASSPISPSTDTQYF. The CDR3, as DNA: TGTGCCAGCAGCCCCATCAGCCCGAGCACAGATACGCAGTATTTT.

V usage is TRBV7-2 and J usage is TRBJ2-3; a possible D gene is TRBD1 (5 bases). The germline V gene has CDR1 SGHTA and CDR2 FQGNSA. This CDR3 is 14 amino acids long. The V end lost 1 base, the J end lost 4 bases, and 9 bases lay between the germline ends. In DNA, the CDR3 is TGTGCCAGCAGCTTAGGCGTGGGGCCAGATACGCAGTATTTT. Protein product: CASSLGVGPDTQYF.

In DNA, the CDR3 is TGTGCCAGCAGTTTATGGACAGAAATGAACACTGAAGCTTTCTTT. Translation: CASSLWTEMNTEAFF. The gene calls are TRBV28 and TRBJ1-1; tentatively, D is TRBD1 (5 bases). Germline V CDR1 and CDR2: MDHEN, SYDVKM. This CDR3 spans 15 amino acids. V shed 0 bases and J shed 0 bases, with 8 bases lying between them.

This clonotype showed up many times. This chain uses TRBV27 with TRBJ2-7, with TRBD1 matching 7 bases. CDR1 is MNHEY, CDR2 SMNVEV, per germline (reference sequence). The J segment lost 2 bases and the V segment lost 6 bases, leaving 7 bases of the junction unmatched. This CDR3 region has 14 residues. This CDR3 reads CASSSGTEPYEQYF. In DNA, the CDR3 is TGTGCCAGCAGCTCAGGGACAGAGCCCTACGAGCAGTACTTC.

This clonotype was detected ten times or more. This rearrangement joins TRBV20-1 to TRBJ2-1; 7 bases align to TRBD2. The CDR3 runs 15 residues. The germline CDR1 and CDR2 sequences are DFQATT and SNEGSKA (reference sequence). The V and J ends lost 3 bases and 3 bases, in that order; junction bases with no gene match: 8. In DNA form, the CDR3 reads TGCAGTGCTAGGCGTTGGCTAGCGGACTACAATGAGCAGTTCTTC. Residues: CSARRWLADYNEQFF.

This clonotype occurred a few times. The V gene is TRBV4-3, the J gene TRBJ1-2; D perhaps matches TRBD1 (6 bases). Trimming took 0 bases from V and 1 from J, leaving 15 bases between them. The CDR3 is 17 residues long. CDR1 and CDR2 (germline): LGHNA, YSLEER. This CDR3 is CASSQDRVGGINYGYTF. For the CDR3, the DNA is TGCGCCAGCAGCCAAGATCGGGTAGGGGGGATTAACTATGGCTACACCTTC.

This clonotype was seen only a few times. The V gene is TRBV12-3 or TRBV12-4, the J gene TRBJ2-6; TRBD2 matches 9 bases. V dropped 5 bases and J dropped 4; count of bases not matched to a gene: 18. This CDR3 region has 20 residues. CDR3 loop: CASSPRGAGGSGRGANVLTF. The CDR3 DNA sequence: TGTGCCAGCAGTCCCCGGGGAGCGGGAGGTTCTGGTCGAGGGGCCAACGTCCTGACTTTC.

In its sample, this clonotype was seen many times. This chain uses TRBV12-3 or TRBV12-4 with TRBJ1-1; 10 bases are a match to TRBD1. V lost 3 bases and J lost 5; bases outside the gene matches: 18. CDR3 length: 19 amino acids. As DNA, the CDR3 is TGTGCCAGCAGTTTCACTCCGACATTACTCGACAGGGGGCATACTGAAGCTTTCTTT. As protein: CASSFTPTLLDRGHTEAFF.

This clonotype has only a few counts. For the CDR3, the DNA is TGCGCCAGCAGCACTTCGGACAGGGGCGAGACCCAGTACTTC. Residues: CASSTSDRGETQYF. The gene calls are TRBV4-1 and TRBJ2-5, with 9 bases lining up with TRBD1. CDR1 MGHRA and CDR2 YSYEKL come from the germline V gene. This CDR3 region has 14 residues. The V gene end was trimmed by 5 bases and the J gene end by 5 bases; junction bases not matched to a gene: 6.